This is a list of T cell receptor beta chains from one sample in a study of HIV-infected patients and healthy controls. TCRdb re-called the 5' RACE reads through MiXCR, storing one row per CDR3 protein. The sample has roughly 68,000 distinct CDR3 sequences, around 21% seen once. Sequencing was carried out using CD4+ T cells from blood. The receptors were gathered from a human donor in good health. CDR3s include the opening cysteine and the closing phenylalanine or tryptophan. Fields, in order: clone size, J gene, D gene, V gene, CDR3 DNA, CDR3 protein. D genes are given only for firm matches. Clone size appears in some rows only: once, few, many, or a class for an expanded clone.

abundance: medium-sized; j_gene: TRBJ1-3; d_gene: TRBD1; v_gene: TRBV20-1; CDR3nt: TGCAGTGCTAATAACAGGGGAGCTGGAAACACCATATATTTT; CDR3aa: CSANNRGAGNTIYF
abundance: few; j_gene: TRBJ2-7; d_gene: .; v_gene: TRBV10-3; CDR3nt: TGTGCCATCAGAGAGAGGGGCCCCCACGAGCAGTACTTC; CDR3aa: CAIRERGPHEQYF
abundance: many; j_gene: TRBJ2-5; d_gene: TRBD1; v_gene: TRBV5-6; CDR3nt: TGTGCCACTCGGGACAGAGATCTTCAAGAGACCCAGTACTTC; CDR3aa: CATRDRDLQETQYF
abundance: .; j_gene: TRBJ1-2; d_gene: .; v_gene: TRBV19; CDR3nt: TGTGCCAGTAGCCGTACAGGGATGGCTAACTATGGCTACACCTTC; CDR3aa: CASSRTGMANYGYTF
abundance: many; j_gene: TRBJ2-3; d_gene: TRBD2; v_gene: TRBV29-1; CDR3nt: TGCAGCGTTTCGGGGGGGACTAGCACAGATACGCAGTATTTT; CDR3aa: CSVSGGTSTDTQYF
abundance: many; j_gene: TRBJ2-2; d_gene: .; v_gene: TRBV7-9; CDR3nt: TGTGCCAGCAGCTTAGTGGCGGGGTCCGGGGAGCTGTTTTTT; CDR3aa: CASSLVAGSGELFF
abundance: many; j_gene: TRBJ1-2; d_gene: .; v_gene: TRBV11-2; CDR3nt: TGTGCCAGCAGCTTAGATCAGTACTACTATGGCTACACCTTC; CDR3aa: CASSLDQYYYGYTF
abundance: many; j_gene: TRBJ2-5; d_gene: .; v_gene: TRBV5-1; CDR3nt: TGCGCCAGCAGCCTCGGAACACAGGGCCTCCAAGAGACCCAGTACTTC; CDR3aa: CASSLGTQGLQETQYF
abundance: .; j_gene: TRBJ1-5; d_gene: TRBD1; v_gene: TRBV7-2; CDR3nt: TGTGCCAGCAGCCTAGACACAGGGGTGAATCAGCCCCAGCATTTT; CDR3aa: CASSLDTGVNQPQHF
abundance: few; j_gene: TRBJ1-5; d_gene: .; v_gene: TRBV9; CDR3nt: TGTGCCAGCAGCGTAGGGGGGGGGGCCGTAGCCGATCAGCCCCAGCATTTT; CDR3aa: CASSVGGGAVADQPQHF
abundance: .; j_gene: TRBJ1-1; d_gene: TRBD1; v_gene: TRBV12-3/TRBV12-4; CDR3nt: TGTGCCAGCAGGTCGGGACAGACCTCTGAAGCTTTCTTT; CDR3aa: CASRSGQTSEAFF
abundance: .; j_gene: TRBJ1-2; d_gene: .; v_gene: TRBV29-1; CDR3nt: TGCAGCGTTGAAGATTCATCTCTTAATAGACAGAACTATGGCTACACCTTC; CDR3aa: CSVEDSSLNRQNYGYTF
abundance: many; j_gene: TRBJ1-2; d_gene: .; v_gene: TRBV6-2/TRBV6-3; CDR3nt: TGTGCCAGCAGTTACTCCGGGGGCTATGGCTACACCTTC; CDR3aa: CASSYSGGYGYTF
abundance: many; j_gene: TRBJ2-5; d_gene: .; v_gene: TRBV7-2; CDR3nt: TGTGCCAGCAGCTTAGTAATCTCTGGGATGCAAGAGACCCAGTACTTC; CDR3aa: CASSLVISGMQETQYF
abundance: .; j_gene: TRBJ1-1; d_gene: .; v_gene: TRBV11-2; CDR3nt: TGTGCCAGCAGCTACACACGGGACACTGAAGCTTTCTTT; CDR3aa: CASSYTRDTEAFF
abundance: few; j_gene: TRBJ2-1; d_gene: .; v_gene: TRBV14; CDR3nt: TGTGCCAGCAGCCAAGGGTTCGTCGCCGTTGAGCAGTTCTTC; CDR3aa: CASSQGFVAVEQFF
abundance: many; j_gene: TRBJ1-1; d_gene: .; v_gene: TRBV6-5; CDR3nt: TGTGCCAGCGGGGGGGGGAACACTGAAGCTTTCTTT; CDR3aa: CASGGGNTEAFF